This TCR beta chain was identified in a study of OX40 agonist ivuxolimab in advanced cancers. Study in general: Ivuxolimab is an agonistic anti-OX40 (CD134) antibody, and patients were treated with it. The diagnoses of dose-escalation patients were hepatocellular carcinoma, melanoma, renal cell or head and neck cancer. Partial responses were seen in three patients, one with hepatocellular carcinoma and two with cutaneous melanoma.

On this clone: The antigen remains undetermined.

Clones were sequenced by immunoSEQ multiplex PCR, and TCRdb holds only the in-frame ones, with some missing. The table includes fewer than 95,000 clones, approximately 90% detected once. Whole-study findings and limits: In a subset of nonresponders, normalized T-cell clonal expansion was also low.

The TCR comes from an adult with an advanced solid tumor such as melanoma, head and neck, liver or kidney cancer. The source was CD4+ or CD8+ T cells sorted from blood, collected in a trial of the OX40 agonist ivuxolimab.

The CDR3 is CASSLAGETQYF. In DNA, the CDR3 is TGTGCCAGCAGCTTAGCGGGAGAGACCCAGTACTTC. The chain is built from TRBV11-2 and TRBJ2-5; D remains unclear. The CDR3 is 12 residues long. In germline, CDR1 is SGHAT, CDR2 FQNNGV. The V gene lost 1 base and the J gene lost 4 bases, with 4 bases spanning the gap.